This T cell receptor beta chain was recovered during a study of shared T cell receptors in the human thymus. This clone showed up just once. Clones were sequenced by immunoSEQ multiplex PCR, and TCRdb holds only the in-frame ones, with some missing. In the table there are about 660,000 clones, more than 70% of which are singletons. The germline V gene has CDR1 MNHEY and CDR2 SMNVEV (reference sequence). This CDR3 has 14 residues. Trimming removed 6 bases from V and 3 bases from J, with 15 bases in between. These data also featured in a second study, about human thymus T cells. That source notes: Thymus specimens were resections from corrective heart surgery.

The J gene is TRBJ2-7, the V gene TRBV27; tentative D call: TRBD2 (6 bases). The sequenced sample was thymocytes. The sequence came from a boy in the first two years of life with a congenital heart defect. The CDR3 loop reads CASRPTGTRYEQYF. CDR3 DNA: TGTGCCAGCAGGCCCACCGGGACTCGCTACGAGCAGTACTTC.